This TCR beta chain came from a study of control samples from healthy donors and cancer patients. The protocol was immunoSEQ multiplex PCR, while the TCRdb copy is restricted to in-frame clones and leaves out a portion. The sample yields about 120,000 clones, about 87% seen once. CDR1 is KGHSH, CDR2 LQKENI, per germline. The CDR3 loop spans 12 amino acids. Points on this clone: At one end, the junction sequence differs from germline, possibly due to a read error.

This sequence joins TRBV18 and TRBJ2-5, with D tentatively TRBD1 or TRBD2 (5 bases each). This receptor was identified in a young man in good health. The sequenced material came from blood. The CDR3 sequence: CASSLPPAPGHF. The CDR3 nucleotides are TGTGCCAGCTCACTCCCCCCGGCCCCGGGGCACTTC. The whole variable domain, filled in from reference TRBV18 and TRBJ2-5, reads NAGVMQNPRHLVRRRGQEARLRCSPMKGHSHVYWYRQLPEEGLKFMVYLQKENIIDESGMPKERFSAEFPKEGPSILRIQQVVRGDSAAYFCASSLPPAPGHFGPGTRLLVL.